The source of this T cell receptor beta chain is a study of shared clonotypes between healthy human individuals. In its sample, this clone was seen many times. Germline-derived CDR1 and CDR2 are KGHSH and LQKENI. The CDR3 has 15 amino acids. Trimming cost V 4 bases and J 8 bases; bases outside gene matches: 10. It was around 180 ng DNA, 33,000 or so T cell genomes, that sorted-subset replicate PCRs used. Authors' analysis steps: As immunoSEQ supplied junction-only sequences (without quality scores), filtering differed. The method was immunoSEQ multiplex PCR; TCRdb's version includes in-frame clones alone and lacks a portion of them. V, J and clone size are taken as reported in that table, and D and trimming were inferred from the DNA itself. The data show 850,000 to 1,200,000 clones, more than 65% seen once.

Sequencing was performed on memory CD4+ T cells sorted from blood. Subset reported: CD45RA-negative fraction. The chain uses TRBV18 and TRBJ2-1, with 8 bases lining up with TRBD2. The clonotype comes from a man between 18 and 29 years old in good health. The DNA for the CDR3 is TGTGCCAGCTCACTTAGTAGCGGGGCTCTCGATGAGCAGTTCTTC. This translates into CASSLSSGALDEQFF.